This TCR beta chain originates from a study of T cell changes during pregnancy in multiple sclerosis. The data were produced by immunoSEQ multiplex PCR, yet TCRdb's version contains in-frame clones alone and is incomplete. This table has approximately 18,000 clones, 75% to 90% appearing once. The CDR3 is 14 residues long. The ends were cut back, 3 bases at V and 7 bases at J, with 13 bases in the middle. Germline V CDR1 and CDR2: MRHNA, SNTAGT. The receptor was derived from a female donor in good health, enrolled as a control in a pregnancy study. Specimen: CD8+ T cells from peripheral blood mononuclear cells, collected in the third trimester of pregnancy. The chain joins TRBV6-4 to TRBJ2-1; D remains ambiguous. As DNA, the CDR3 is TGTGCCAGCAGTGAGTATCCAGGTGTGAATGAGCAGTTCTTC. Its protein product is CASSEYPGVNEQFF.